The 21 T cell receptor beta chains presented below share a single source sample, sequenced in a study of blood T cell repertoires in COVID-19. Libraries were prepared by immunoSEQ multiplex PCR; TCRdb keeps only in-frame clonotypes and omits some of them. The table shows more than 100,000 clones, with 87% occurring only once. Specimen: peripheral blood. The receptor set was obtained from a man aged 50-59 years with active COVID-19.

The chain recombines TRBV3-1 (or the pseudogene TRBV3-2) with TRBJ1-1; perhaps TRBD1 as D (5 bases). CDR1 is LGHDT and CDR2 is YNNKEL in the germline V gene (reference sequence). The CDR3 runs to 15 residues. Trimming removed 1 base from V and 2 bases from J, with 11 bases in between. The CDR3 region has the DNA TGTGCCAGCAGCCAAGTGGGGAGGGGAAACACTGAAGCTTTCTTT. It is translated as CASSQVGRGNTEAFF.

The chain carries TRBV19 and TRBJ2-2, with D maybe TRBD1 (6 bases). V lost 5 bases to trimming and J lost 0 bases, with 10 bases between them. The CDR3 runs 15 residues. Looked up from germline, CDR1 is LNHDA and CDR2 is SQIVND (reference sequence). CDR3 loop: CASSVTGSNTGELFF. The DNA of the CDR3 is TGTGCCAGTAGTGTGACAGGCTCGAACACCGGGGAGCTGTTTTTT.

The chain links TRBV2 to TRBJ2-7; 13 positions agree with TRBD2. The junction had 5 bases not matched to a gene; V was cut back by 4 bases and J by 5 bases. The CDR3 is 15 residues long. Per germline, CDR1 SNHLY and CDR2 FYNNEI. CDR3: CASSGLAGGKDEQYF. DNA of the CDR3: TGTGCCAGCAGTGGACTAGCGGGGGGCAAGGACGAGCAGTACTTC.

The gene calls are TRBV5-4 and TRBJ2-7; 7 bases match TRBD1. Germline V CDR1 and CDR2: SGHNT, YYREEE (reference sequence). This CDR3 spans 13 amino acids. The ends lost 7 bases at V and 5 bases at J; junction bases unmatched: 9. CDR3 bases: TGTGCCAGCCGACGGACAGGAGTCGACGAGCAGTACTTC. Translation: CASRRTGVDEQYF. Filled out from reference TRBV5-4 and TRBJ2-7, the complete variable domain reads ETGVTQSPTHLIKTRGQQVTLRCSSQSGHNTVSWYQQALGQGPQFIFQYYREEENGRGNFPPRFSGLQFPNYSSELNVNALELDDSALYLCASRRTGVDEQYFGPGTRLTVT.

The gene calls are TRBV19 and TRBJ2-7; D possibly corresponds to TRBD1 (6 bases). CDR3 size: 15 residues. Germline V lookup: CDR1 LNHDA, CDR2 SQIVND (reference sequence). Between the trimmed V and J ends, which lost 2 bases and 3 bases, there was a span of 14 bases. The CDR3 is CASSIKEQGVYEQYF. DNA for the CDR3: TGTGCCAGTAGTATAAAGGAACAGGGTGTCTACGAGCAGTACTTC.

The chain employs TRBV19 and TRBJ2-1; TRBD2 matches 11 bases. Germline V gene sequence: CDR1 LNHDA, CDR2 SQIVND (reference sequence). This CDR3 spans 14 amino acids. J gave up 10 bases and V 2 bases, and 4 bases lay outside the gene matches. The CDR3 spells CASSIRLAGTEQFF. In DNA, the CDR3 is TGTGCCAGTAGTATACGACTAGCGGGGACCGAGCAGTTCTTC.

The V gene is TRBV7-2, the J gene TRBJ2-5; TRBD2 aligns across 9 bases. Germline V lookup: CDR1 SGHTA, CDR2 FQGNSA. The CDR3 runs 16 residues. After removal of 3 bases from V and 5 bases from J, the junction contained 10 bases not matched to a gene. CDR3 sequence (DNA): TGTGCCAGCAGCTTCCCATCAGCGGGGGGTGGGGAGACCCAGTACTTC. Protein product: CASSFPSAGGGETQYF.

This clone was detected a few times. The chain has TRBV5-1 and TRBJ1-4, with unresolved D. The CDR3 is made up of 15 amino acids. V lost 4 bases and J 2 bases, leaving 12 bases between the germline ends. From germline, CDR1 is SGHRS and CDR2 YFSETQ. CDR3 sequence reads: CASSNVGGTNEKLFF. The CDR3 DNA follows: TGCGCCAGCAGCAATGTCGGCGGGACTAATGAAAAACTGTTTTTT.

This chain connects TRBV2 to TRBJ1-2; D might be TRBD1 (6 bases). The V end was cut by 5 bases, the J end by 4 bases, with 14 bases between. CDR1 and CDR2 from the germline V gene are SNHLY and FYNNEI. This CDR3 contains 14 residues. CDR3 nucleotide sequence: TGTGCCAGCAGTTTTCAACAGGGAACCTATGGCTACACCTTC. Translation gives CASSFQQGTYGYTF.

This clone was observed a handful of times. The chain carries TRBV6-5 and TRBJ1-2; 7 nucleotides agree with TRBD1. CDR1 is MNHEY and CDR2 is SVGAGI in the germline V gene. V shed 5 bases and J 8 bases; nucleotides not matched to a gene: 8. The CDR3 sequence is 13 residues long. The CDR3 loop reads CASSMQGVEGYTF. The CDR3 DNA follows: TGTGCCAGCAGTATGCAGGGGGTCGAGGGCTACACCTTC.

V usage is TRBV3-1 (or the pseudogene TRBV3-2) and J usage is TRBJ2-3, with 12 positions matching TRBD2. CDR3 size: 16 residues. Per the germline V gene, CDR1 is LGHDT and CDR2 is YNNKEL (reference sequence). Unmatched junction bases numbered 4, after V lost 5 bases and J lost 1 base. This CDR3 is CASSSRLAGGTDTQYF. CDR3 bases: TGTGCCAGCAGCTCCCGACTAGCGGGGGGCACAGATACGCAGTATTTT.

This clone was recorded a few times. The CDR3 protein is CASSLFPRRGSLEQYF. In DNA, the CDR3 is TGTGCCAGCAGCTTATTTCCACGCAGGGGTTCGTTAGAGCAGTACTTC. This chain links TRBV11-2 with TRBJ2-7, with a tentative D call TRBD1 (6 bases). CDR1 is SGHAT, CDR2 FQNNGV, per germline. There are 16 residues in the CDR3. Trimming pared 2 bases from V and 7 bases from J, leaving 21 bases between.

V is TRBV18 and J is TRBJ2-6; 7 nucleotides agree with TRBD1. The CDR3 sequence is 16 residues long. Germline trimming cut 2 bases from V and 4 bases from J; bases unmatched to any gene: 5. CDR1 and CDR2 (germline): KGHSH, LQKENI. The CDR3 is CASSPLQGQGANVLTF. The CDR3 coding sequence is TGTGCCAGCTCACCATTACAGGGGCAGGGGGCCAACGTCCTGACTTTC.

This clone was counted a few times. The chain couples TRBV12-3 or TRBV12-4 to TRBJ2-7; 7 bases align to TRBD2. This CDR3 contains 12 residues. J was trimmed by 11 bases and V by 0 bases; bases with no gene match: 4. As DNA, the CDR3 is TGTGCCAGCAGTTTAGCGAACCTAGCGGAGTACTTC. Its translation: CASSLANLAEYF.

The chain recombines TRBV19 with TRBJ1-1, with D uncertain. Germline CDR1 and CDR2: LNHDA and SQIVND (reference sequence). Deletions cut 7 bases from V and 1 base from J, with 13 bases between. CDR3 length equals 14 residues. CDR3 protein: CASTLGRANTEAFF. DNA for the CDR3: TGTGCCAGTACCCTGGGGAGGGCGAACACTGAAGCTTTCTTT.

The chain employs TRBV18 and TRBJ1-3; no firm D call. V lost 4 bases to trimming and J lost 4 bases, with 8 bases between them. This CDR3 is 13 amino acids long. Germline V lookup: CDR1 KGHSH, CDR2 LQKENI. CDR3 protein: CASSRALGNTIYF. The DNA of the CDR3 is TGTGCCAGCTCACGGGCATTAGGAAACACCATATATTTT. The variable domain in full, completed from reference TRBV18 and TRBJ1-3, reads NAGVMQNPRHLVRRRGQEARLRCSPMKGHSHVYWYRQLPEEGLKFMVYLQKENIIDESGMPKERFSAEFPKEGPSILRIQQVVRGDSAAYFCASSRALGNTIYFGEGSWLTVV.

This clone appeared many times. The chain combines TRBV14 with TRBJ1-6; D remains ambiguous. The CDR3 extends over 13 amino acids. The germline CDR1 and CDR2 sequences are SGHDN and FVKESK. With 1 base removed from V and 9 bases from J, the gap between germline ends came to 7 bases. DNA for the CDR3: TGTGCCAGCAGCCAAGTACAAAGTTCACCCCTCCACTTT. This translates into CASSQVQSSPLHF.

V is TRBV19 and J is TRBJ1-6; 7 bases agree with TRBD1. This CDR3 has 16 residues. Trimming at V came to 4 bases and at J to 7 bases, leaving 10 bases not matched to a gene. Germline V gene sequence: CDR1 LNHDA, CDR2 SQIVND (reference sequence). As DNA, the CDR3 is TGTGCCAGTAGTAACCTCGGACAGGTAGAGAATTCACCCCTCCACTTT. It is translated as CASSNLGQVENSPLHF. Filled out from reference TRBV19 and TRBJ1-6, the complete variable domain reads DGGITQSPKYLFRKEGQNVTLSCEQNLNHDAMYWYRQDPGQGLRLIYYSQIVNDFQKGDIAEGYSVSREKKESFPLTVTSAQKNPTAFYLCASSNLGQVENSPLHFGNGTRLTVT.

The V gene is TRBV2, the J gene TRBJ2-2; 7 bases match TRBD1. Germline loops: CDR1 SNHLY, CDR2 FYNNEI. CDR3 length equals 15 residues. V was pared by 7 bases and J by 6 bases, with 11 bases of the junction left unmatched. Written as DNA, the CDR3 is TGTGCCAGCAATACCGACAGGGTGGACGCCGGGGAGCTGTTTTTT. It yields the protein CASNTDRVDAGELFF.

The chain employs TRBV30 and TRBJ2-3; weak D call: TRBD1 (7 bases). The V gene lost 2 bases and the J gene lost 8 bases, with 14 bases spanning the gap. Germline V gene lookup returns CDR1 GTSNPN and CDR2 SVGIG (reference sequence). The CDR3 is 13 amino acids. The CDR3 is CAWSFPGGSTQYF. CDR3 DNA sequence: TGTGCCTGGAGTTTCCCAGGGGGGAGTACGCAGTATTTT.

V gene TRBV5-8 combines with J gene TRBJ1-1, with D possibly being TRBD1 (5 bases). V lost 4 bases and J lost 7, with 11 bases in between. Germline CDR1 and CDR2: SGHTS and YDEGEE. The CDR3 is 12 residues long. The CDR3 loop is CASSPRTSEAFF. CDR3 bases: TGTGCCAGCAGCCCCCGGACAAGTGAAGCTTTCTTT.